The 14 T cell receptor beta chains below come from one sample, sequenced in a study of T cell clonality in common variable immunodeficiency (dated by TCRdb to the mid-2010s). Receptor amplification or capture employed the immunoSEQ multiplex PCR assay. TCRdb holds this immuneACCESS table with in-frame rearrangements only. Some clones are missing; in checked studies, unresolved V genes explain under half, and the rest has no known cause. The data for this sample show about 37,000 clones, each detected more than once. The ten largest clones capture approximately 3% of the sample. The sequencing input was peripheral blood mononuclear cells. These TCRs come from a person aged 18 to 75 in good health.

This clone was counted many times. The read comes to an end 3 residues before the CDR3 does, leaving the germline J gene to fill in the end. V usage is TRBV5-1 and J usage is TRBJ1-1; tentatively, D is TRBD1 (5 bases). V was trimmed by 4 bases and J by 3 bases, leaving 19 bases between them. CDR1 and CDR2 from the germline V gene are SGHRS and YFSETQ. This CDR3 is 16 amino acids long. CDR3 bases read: TGCGCCAGCAGCCTCAACGGGGGGGTATGGGACACTGAA. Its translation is CASSLNGGVWDTE. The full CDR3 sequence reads CASSLNGGVWDTEAFF.

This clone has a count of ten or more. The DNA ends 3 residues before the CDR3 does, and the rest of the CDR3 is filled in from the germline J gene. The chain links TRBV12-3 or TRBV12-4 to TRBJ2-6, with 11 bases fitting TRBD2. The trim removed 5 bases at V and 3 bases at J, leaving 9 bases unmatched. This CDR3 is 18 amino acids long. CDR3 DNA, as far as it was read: TGTGCCAGCAGTCGGGGACTAGCGGACCCCTATGGGGCCAACGTC. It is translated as CASSRGLADPYGANV. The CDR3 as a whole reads CASSRGLADPYGANVLTF.

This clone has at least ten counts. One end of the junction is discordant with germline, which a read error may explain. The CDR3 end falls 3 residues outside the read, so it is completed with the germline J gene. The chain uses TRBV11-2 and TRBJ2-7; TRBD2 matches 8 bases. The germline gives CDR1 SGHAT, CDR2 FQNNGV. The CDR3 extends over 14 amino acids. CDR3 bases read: TGTGCCAGCACCTTAGCGGGGAAACTCTACGAG. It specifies CASTLAGKLYE. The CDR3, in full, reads CASTLAGKLYEQYF.

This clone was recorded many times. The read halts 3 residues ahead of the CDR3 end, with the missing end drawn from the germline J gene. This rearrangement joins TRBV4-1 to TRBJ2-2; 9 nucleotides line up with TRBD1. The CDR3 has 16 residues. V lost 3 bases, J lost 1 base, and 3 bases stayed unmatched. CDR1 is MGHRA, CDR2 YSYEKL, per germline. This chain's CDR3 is CASSHHRGQNTGELFF. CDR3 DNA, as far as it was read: TGCGCCAGCAGCCACCACAGGGGGCAGAACACCGGGGAG.

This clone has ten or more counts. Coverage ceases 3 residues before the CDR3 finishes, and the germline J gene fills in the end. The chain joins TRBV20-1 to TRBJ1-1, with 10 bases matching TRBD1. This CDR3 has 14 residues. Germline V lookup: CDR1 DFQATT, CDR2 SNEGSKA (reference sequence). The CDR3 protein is CSAPYPGQGLEAFF. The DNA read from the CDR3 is TGCAGTGCCCCTTATCCGGGACAGGGGCTAGAA.

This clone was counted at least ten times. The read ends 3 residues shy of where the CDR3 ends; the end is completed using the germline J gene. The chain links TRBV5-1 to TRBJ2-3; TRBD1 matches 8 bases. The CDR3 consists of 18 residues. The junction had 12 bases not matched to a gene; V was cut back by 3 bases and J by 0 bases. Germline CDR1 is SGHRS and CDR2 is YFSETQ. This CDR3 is CASSSYQGAPSSTDTQYF. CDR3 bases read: TGCGCCAGCAGCTCTTACCAGGGGGCCCCGTCTAGCACAGATACG.

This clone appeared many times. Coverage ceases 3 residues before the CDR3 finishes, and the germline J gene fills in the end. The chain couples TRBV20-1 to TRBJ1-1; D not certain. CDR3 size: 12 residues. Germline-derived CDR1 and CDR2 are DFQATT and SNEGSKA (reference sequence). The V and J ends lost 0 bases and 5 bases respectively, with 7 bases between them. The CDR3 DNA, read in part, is TGCAGTGCTAGAGATCTAGGTACTGAA. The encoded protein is CSARDLGTE. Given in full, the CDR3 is CSARDLGTEAFF.

The DNA read from the CDR3 is TGTGCCAGCTCACCCTCAGGGGCCGATTCGGGTTCACCC. Translation: CASSPSGADSGSP. The whole CDR3 protein reads CASSPSGADSGSPLHF. V and J are TRBV18 and TRBJ1-6; tentative D call: TRBD1 (6 bases). The read terminates 3 residues before the CDR3 end, so the remaining end is supplied by the germline J gene. The CDR3 contains 16 residues. The ends were cut back, 3 bases at V and 9 bases at J, with 18 bases in the middle. From germline, CDR1 is KGHSH and CDR2 LQKENI.

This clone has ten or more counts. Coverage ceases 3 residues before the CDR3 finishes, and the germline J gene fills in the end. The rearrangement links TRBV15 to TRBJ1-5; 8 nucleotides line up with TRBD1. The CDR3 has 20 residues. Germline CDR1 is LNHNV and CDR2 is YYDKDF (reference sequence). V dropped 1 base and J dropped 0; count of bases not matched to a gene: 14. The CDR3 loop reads CATSRGVTGAVLYSNQPQHF. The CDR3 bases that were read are TGTGCCACCAGCAGAGGGGTGACAGGGGCGGTCCTCTATAGCAATCAGCCC.

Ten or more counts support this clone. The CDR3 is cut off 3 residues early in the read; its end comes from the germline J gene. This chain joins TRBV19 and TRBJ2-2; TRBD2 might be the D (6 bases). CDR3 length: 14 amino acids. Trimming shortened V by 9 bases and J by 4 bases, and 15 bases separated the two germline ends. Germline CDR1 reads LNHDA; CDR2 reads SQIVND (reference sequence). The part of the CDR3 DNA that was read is TGTGCCAGCAGCGAGGCGGGATTCACCGGGGAG. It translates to CASSEAGFTGE. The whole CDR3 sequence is CASSEAGFTGELFF.

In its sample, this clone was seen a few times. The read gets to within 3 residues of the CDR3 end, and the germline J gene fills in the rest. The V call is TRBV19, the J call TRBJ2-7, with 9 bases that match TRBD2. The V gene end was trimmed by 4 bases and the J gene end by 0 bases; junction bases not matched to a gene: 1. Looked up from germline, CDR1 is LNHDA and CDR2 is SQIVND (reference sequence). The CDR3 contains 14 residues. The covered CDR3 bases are TGTGCCAGTAGTACTAGCGGGGTCTCCTACGAG. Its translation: CASSTSGVSYE. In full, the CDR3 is CASSTSGVSYEQYF.

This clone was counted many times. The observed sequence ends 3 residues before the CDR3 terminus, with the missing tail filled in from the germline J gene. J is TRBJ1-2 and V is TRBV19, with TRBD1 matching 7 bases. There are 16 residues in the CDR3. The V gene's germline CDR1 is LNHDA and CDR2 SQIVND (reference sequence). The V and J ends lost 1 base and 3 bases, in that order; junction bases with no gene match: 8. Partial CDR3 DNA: TGTGCCAGTAGTATAGCGCGGGGACAGACTTACTATGGC. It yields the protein CASSIARGQTYYG. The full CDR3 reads CASSIARGQTYYGYTF.

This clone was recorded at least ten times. The CDR3 sequence: CASSDRGIFQETQYF. Incomplete CDR3 DNA: TGTGCCAGCAGTGACAGGGGAATTTTTCAAGAGACC. This sequence joins TRBV6-1 and TRBJ2-5, with D possibly matching TRBD1 (6 bases). The sequenced fragment ends 3 residues before the CDR3 boundary, so the rest is inferred from the germline J gene. Germline lookup yields CDR1 MNHNS and CDR2 SASEGT. The CDR3 covers 15 residues. Trimming took off 3 bases at V and 2 bases at J, with 13 bases between the two ends.

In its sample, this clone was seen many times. CDR3 protein: CASSPPTGGYGYTF. CDR3 bases read: TGTGCCAGCAGTCCTCCGACAGGGGGCTATGGC. This sequence joins TRBV9 and TRBJ1-2, with 9 bases identical to TRBD1. The CDR3 end lies 3 residues beyond the end of the read and is filled in from the germline J gene. V dropped 5 bases and J dropped 4; count of bases not matched to a gene: 6. The CDR3 loop spans 14 amino acids. Germline V gives CDR1 SGDLS, CDR2 YYNGEE.